Detailed here is one T cell receptor beta chain. Germline V lookup: CDR1 MNHNY, CDR2 SVGAGI (reference sequence). The V gene lost 3 bases and the J gene lost 5 bases, with 14 bases spanning the gap. This CDR3 spans 15 amino acids. Amplification of TCR beta used genomic DNA extracted from peripheral blood. The sample belongs to a study of T cell repertoires in aging, cancer and after chemotherapy. Multiplex touch-down PCR with TRB-A/B primers amplified rearranged V-D-J TRB sequences. TCRdb analysed the multiplex PCR reads with MiXCR anew, one entry per CDR3 protein. The sample lists about 13,000 distinct CDR3 sequences, 28% seen once, with around 9.9% in the top ten.

The sequenced sample was blood. This clonotype was obtained from a human donor with a blood cancer. This rearrangement joins TRBV6-6 to TRBJ2-4; D may be TRBD1 (5 bases). CDR3 bases: TGTGCCAGCAGTTATTCCAGGGAATATGAAAACATTCAGTACTTC. Translating it yields CASSYSREYENIQYF.